The 15 T cell receptor beta chains below come from one sample, sequenced in a study of graft-versus-host responses after intestinal transplantation. Libraries were prepared by immunoSEQ multiplex PCR; TCRdb keeps only in-frame clonotypes and omits some of them. The sample yields 35,000 to 50,000 clones, about 95% seen once. The sample consisted of PBMCs, taken approximately 350 days after intestinal transplant. The receptors originated from a human patient who received an intestinal transplant, so some T cells may come from the graft donor.

V usage is TRBV6-5 and J usage is TRBJ1-1; no definite D call. This CDR3 has 14 residues. V lost 0 bases and J lost 4, with 9 bases in between. Looked up from germline, CDR1 is MNHEY and CDR2 is SVGAGI. The CDR3 bases are TGTGCCAGCAGTTACTCGAAAGGGAGCACTGAAGCTTTCTTT. This codes for CASSYSKGSTEAFF.

The gene calls are TRBV5-4 and TRBJ2-1; D unclear. This CDR3 comprises 13 residues. Trimming removed 4 bases from V and 12 bases from J, with 17 bases in between. Germline assignment: CDR1 SGHNT and CDR2 YYREEE (reference sequence). CDR3 sequence reads: CASSPGRVWRQFF. The CDR3 DNA reads as TGTGCCAGCAGCCCTGGACGGGTGTGGAGGCAGTTCTTC.

This chain joins TRBV5-5 and TRBJ1-2; 9 nucleotides line up with TRBD1. Germline V gives CDR1 SGHKS, CDR2 YYEKEE (reference sequence). J lost 2 bases, V lost 2 bases, and 7 bases had no gene match. This CDR3 is 16 amino acids long. Here the CDR3 reads CASSLRDRALNYGYTF. In DNA, the CDR3 is TGTGCCAGCAGCTTACGGGACAGGGCTCTGAACTATGGCTACACCTTC.

The rearrangement uses TRBV9 and TRBJ2-6; D not certain. Trimming took 1 base from V and 0 from J, leaving 11 bases between them. The CDR3 contains 17 residues. CDR1 and CDR2 (germline): SGDLS, YYNGEE. This chain's CDR3 is CASSVTVAASGANVLTF. CDR3 in DNA: TGTGCCAGCAGCGTAACTGTGGCGGCCTCTGGGGCCAACGTCCTGACTTTC.

V is TRBV4-1 and J is TRBJ2-7; TRBD2 matches at 7 bases. Per germline, CDR1 MGHRA and CDR2 YSYEKL. Germline trimming cut 1 base from V and 3 bases from J; bases unmatched to any gene: 6. The CDR3 has 15 amino acids. Here the CDR3 reads CASSQVGASGYEQYF. In nucleotides, the CDR3 is TGCGCCAGCAGCCAAGTCGGAGCTAGCGGCTACGAGCAGTACTTC.

V gene TRBV25-1 combines with J gene TRBJ1-6; unclear D gene. The CDR3 sequence is 14 residues long. V gave up 8 bases and J gave up 9 bases, with 17 bases separating them. Per the germline V gene, CDR1 is MGHDK and CDR2 is SYGVNS. DNA for the CDR3: TGTGCCAGCCGGTACGGGCCCCTCGCTTCACCCCTCCACTTT. This encodes CASRYGPLASPLHF.

The chain uses TRBV6-1 and TRBJ1-1; weak D call: TRBD1 (6 bases). The CDR3 loop spans 11 amino acids. Germline V gene lookup returns CDR1 MNHNS and CDR2 SASEGT. Trimming left V 7 bases short and J 5 bases short, with 8 bases between. For the CDR3, the DNA is TGTGCCAGCAAAAGGGGGACTGAAGCTTTCTTT. It is translated as CASKRGTEAFF.

The chain's CDR3 is CASSLTSGGHTQYF. CDR3 in DNA: TGCGCCAGCAGCCTGACTAGCGGGGGCCATACCCAGTACTTC. The chain employs TRBV4-1 and TRBJ2-5; TRBD2 aligns across 12 bases. Trimming cost V 4 bases and J 8 bases; bases outside gene matches: 5. CDR1 MGHRA and CDR2 YSYEKL come from the germline V gene. The CDR3 totals 14 residues.

A single count supports this clone. The chain uses TRBV5-6 and TRBJ1-2, with D possibly TRBD1 on 5 matching bases. The germline CDR1 and CDR2 sequences are SGHDT and YYEEEE. V lost 6 bases and J 10 bases, leaving 13 bases between the germline ends. CDR3 length: 11 residues. The CDR3 reads CASTEGRIYTF. The CDR3 DNA sequence: TGTGCCAGCACCGAGGGGAGAATCTACACCTTC.

The gene calls are TRBV27 and TRBJ2-7, with D unresolved. Germline CDR1 and CDR2: MNHEY and SMNVEV (reference sequence). There are 13 residues in the CDR3. V was cut by 6 bases and J by 0 bases, with 9 bases left in between. In DNA, the CDR3 is TGTGCCAGCAGGACGTGGGACTCCTACGAGCAGTACTTC. Its protein product is CASRTWDSYEQYF.

The chain employs TRBV6-5 and TRBJ2-5, with D perhaps TRBD1 or TRBD2 (5 bases each). V lost 0 bases to trimming and J lost 7 bases, with 9 bases between them. This CDR3 has 13 amino acids. Germline V gene data show CDR1 as MNHEY and CDR2 as SVGAGI. CDR3 in DNA: TGTGCCAGCAGTTACTCAGGGGAGAGGACCCAGTACTTC. Amino acids: CASSYSGERTQYF.

The CDR3 region is CASRPRTGVDGYTF. The CDR3 DNA reads as TGTGCCAGCAGACCGCGGACAGGGGTTGACGGCTACACCTTC. The chain uses TRBV21-1 and TRBJ1-2; TRBD1, as called in the table, went unchecked against the DNA. TRBV21-1 corresponds to a pseudogene. The CDR3 is 14 residues long.

The DNA of the CDR3 is TGTGCCAGCAGTTATGGACTAGCGGGGCCGAGCTCCTACAATGAGCAGTTCTTC. Translating gives CASSYGLAGPSSYNEQFF. The gene calls are TRBV7-9 and TRBJ2-1; 12 positions match TRBD2. The CDR3 extends over 18 amino acids. V trimming: 6 bases; J trimming: 0 bases; junction bases outside the gene matches: 9. From germline, CDR1 is SEHNR and CDR2 FQNEAQ (reference sequence). The entire variable domain, with the rest obtained from reference TRBV7-9 and TRBJ2-1, is as follows: DTGVSQNPRHKITKRGQNVTFRCDPISEHNRLYWYRQTLGQGPEFLTYFQNEAQLEKSRLLSDRFSAERPKGSFSTLEIQRTEQGDSAMYLCASSYGLAGPSSYNEQFFGPGTRLTVL.

J is TRBJ1-6 and V is TRBV5-1, with D perhaps TRBD1 (6 bases). V shed 4 bases and J shed 9 bases, with 17 bases lying between them. The germline V gene has CDR1 SGHRS and CDR2 YFSETQ. The CDR3 is made up of 15 amino acids. The CDR3: CASSPSGGFGSPLHF. Written as DNA, the CDR3 is TGCGCCAGCAGCCCCTCGGGGGGCTTCGGTTCACCCCTCCACTTT.

The chain couples TRBV19 to TRBJ2-7, with D tentatively TRBD1 (5 bases). Trimming took off 4 bases at V and 3 bases at J, with 13 bases between the two ends. Germline CDR1 is LNHDA and CDR2 is SQIVND (reference sequence). The CDR3 totals 14 residues. CDR3 bases: TGTGCCAGTAGTACCCCTGGCAGGGACTACGAGCAGTACTTC. It encodes CASSTPGRDYEQYF.